These 22 T cell receptor beta chains came from one sample sequenced in a study of blood T cell repertoires in COVID-19. Using immunoSEQ multiplex PCR, the repertoire was profiled, and TCRdb retains in-frame clones only, with some absent. The sample records about 310,000 clones, around 87% being singletons. The source material was peripheral blood. The receptors were gathered from a woman aged 45-65 years who had recovered from COVID-19.

This clone was counted a single time. The chain employs TRBV5-1 and TRBJ2-1, with TRBD2 identical over 7 bases. Per germline, CDR1 SGHRS and CDR2 YFSETQ. The CDR3 is 14 amino acids. The V and J ends lost 2 bases and 8 bases, in that order; junction bases with no gene match: 7. CDR3 amino acids: CASSFTAGVDEQFF. The CDR3 coding sequence is TGCGCCAGCAGCTTCACCGCGGGAGTCGATGAGCAGTTCTTC.

The V gene is TRBV2, the J gene TRBJ2-7; D might be TRBD2 (5 bases). The germline V gene encodes CDR1 SNHLY and CDR2 FYNNEI. V was shortened by 7 bases and J by 0 bases, with 16 bases between the two germline ends. This CDR3 region has 15 residues. CDR3 loop: CASTKSRGSSYEQYF. The DNA of the CDR3 is TGTGCCAGCACCAAAAGCCGCGGGTCCTCCTACGAGCAGTACTTC.

The chain carries TRBV28 and TRBJ2-7; D is possibly TRBD1 (5 bases). The CDR3 has 15 amino acids. Trimming removed 3 bases from V and 2 bases from J, with 14 bases in between. Germline CDR1 and CDR2: MDHEN and SYDVKM. CDR3 DNA: TGTGCCAGCAGTTTCCAGGGTCTGGAAGCCTACGAGCAGTACTTC. It translates to CASSFQGLEAYEQYF.

This clone occurred once. The chain couples TRBV5-6 to TRBJ2-5; 11 nucleotides match TRBD2. This CDR3 has 19 residues. The V gene's germline CDR1 is SGHDT and CDR2 YYEEEE. V shed 3 bases and J 7 bases; nucleotides not matched to a gene: 20. The CDR3 loop reads CASSSPPGLADGSEGTQYF. The CDR3 region has the DNA TGTGCCAGCAGCTCTCCCCCGGGACTAGCGGACGGCTCAGAAGGGACCCAGTACTTC.

The chain uses TRBV19 and TRBJ1-2; no firm D call. Deletions cut 1 base from V and 6 bases from J, with 9 bases between. The CDR3 totals 13 residues. Germline CDR1 LNHDA, CDR2 SQIVND (reference sequence). CDR3 loop: CASSIGGRDGYTF. DNA for the CDR3: TGTGCCAGTAGTATAGGTGGTCGGGATGGCTACACCTTC.

The genes are TRBV15 and TRBJ2-5, with 7 positions matching TRBD1. The CDR3 runs to 13 residues. V was clipped by 6 bases and J by 5 bases; unmatched bases: 6. CDR1 is LNHNV and CDR2 is YYDKDF in the germline V gene (reference sequence). The CDR3 sequence is CATRARGRETQYF. The CDR3 nucleotides are TGTGCCACCAGGGCAAGGGGGCGGGAGACCCAGTACTTC.

The chain combines TRBV7-8 with TRBJ2-7; 8 nucleotides agree with TRBD2. Trimming took 1 base from V and 0 from J; bases not matched to a gene: 8. The CDR3 contains 17 residues. Germline lookup yields CDR1 SGHVS and CDR2 FQNEAQ. In DNA, the CDR3 is TGTGCCAGCAGCTTAGTGGGGGCGGGGGGCAGCTCCTACGAGCAGTACTTC. Translation gives CASSLVGAGGSSYEQYF. The full variable domain, completed using reference TRBV7-8 and TRBJ2-7, is GAGVSQSPRYKVAKRGQDVALRCDPISGHVSLFWYQQALGQGPEFLTYFQNEAQLDKSGLPSDRFFAERPEGSVSTLKIQRTQQEDSAVYLCASSLVGAGGSSYEQYFGPGTRLTVT.

This chain joins TRBV11-2 and TRBJ2-7, with 14 bases that match TRBD2. Germline V gives CDR1 SGHAT, CDR2 FQNNGV. Trimming at V came to 4 bases and at J to 6 bases, leaving 11 bases not matched to a gene. There are 17 residues in the CDR3. This chain's CDR3 is CASSWRRPGTSGGEQYF. CDR3 nucleotides: TGTGCCAGCAGCTGGCGAAGACCCGGGACTAGCGGGGGCGAGCAGTACTTC.

The chain employs TRBV20-1 and TRBJ2-3; 11 positions match TRBD2. The CDR3 is 16 residues long. The germline CDR1 and CDR2 sequences are DFQATT and SNEGSKA (reference sequence). V shed 3 bases and J 5 bases; nucleotides not matched to a gene: 10. The CDR3 bases are TGCAGTGCTAGTGCTTTAGCGGGGGGGCACCAAGATACGCAGTATTTT. It encodes CSASALAGGHQDTQYF.

The V call is TRBV28, the J call TRBJ2-2, with 8 bases fitting TRBD1. J gave up 4 bases and V 3 bases, and 7 bases lay outside the gene matches. The CDR3 sequence is 16 residues long. Germline CDR1 reads MDHEN; CDR2 reads SYDVKM. The CDR3 bases are TGTGCCAGCAGTTTGGCTGGACAGGGCTTCACCGGGGAGCTGTTTTTT. Translating gives CASSLAGQGFTGELFF. Together with reference TRBV28 and TRBJ2-2, the CDR3 gives the full variable domain: DVKVTQSSRYLVKRTGEKVFLECVQDMDHENMFWYRQDPGLGLRLIYFSYDVKMKEKGDIPEGYSVSREKKERFSLILESASTNQTSMYLCASSLAGQGFTGELFFGEGSRLTVL.

This chain joins TRBV20-1 and TRBJ1-1; D is undetermined. In germline, CDR1 is DFQATT, CDR2 SNEGSKA (reference sequence). This CDR3 contains 11 residues. V lost 2 bases, J lost 7 bases, and 8 bases lay in between. CDR3 protein: CSARRVIEAFF. The CDR3 region has the DNA TGCAGTGCTAGACGGGTTATTGAAGCTTTCTTT.

The chain recombines TRBV28 with TRBJ2-7, with 9 bases identical to TRBD2. CDR1 MDHEN and CDR2 SYDVKM come from the germline V gene. CDR3 size: 15 residues. V gave up 6 bases and J gave up 3 bases; unmatched junction bases: 9. CDR3 residues: CASRDSGGRIYEQYF. The CDR3 nucleotides are TGTGCCAGCAGGGATAGCGGGGGCCGAATCTACGAGCAGTACTTC.

The chain joins TRBV29-1 to TRBJ2-7; possibly TRBD2 for D (6 bases). With 5 bases removed from V and 2 bases from J, the gap between germline ends came to 13 bases. Germline V gene lookup returns CDR1 SQVTM and CDR2 ANQGSEA. This CDR3 region has 13 residues. CDR3 nucleotides: TGCAGCGTTTCCGGGACTGGGACCTACGAGCAGTACTTC. This sequence encodes CSVSGTGTYEQYF.

A single count supports this clone. The rearrangement uses TRBV5-4 and TRBJ1-5, with D possibly being TRBD1 (5 bases). Trimming cost V 0 bases and J 6 bases, with 13 bases left between them. The CDR3 contains 15 residues. Germline V gives CDR1 SGHNT, CDR2 YYREEE (reference sequence). The CDR3 bases are TGTGCCAGCAGCTTGGGGGGCGGGGGAGGTCAGCCCCAGCATTTT. Translating it yields CASSLGGGGGQPQHF.

The chain employs TRBV10-2 and TRBJ2-2; D is ambiguous. CDR3 length: 16 residues. Germline values: CDR1 WSHSY, CDR2 SAAADI. The ends were cut back, 4 bases at V and 4 bases at J, with 16 bases in the middle. CDR3 in amino acids: CASSAGLAWSTGELFF. The CDR3 nucleotides read TGCGCCAGCAGTGCCGGGTTAGCTTGGAGCACCGGGGAGCTGTTTTTT.

This sequence joins TRBV10-3 and TRBJ2-2; 9 nucleotides agree with TRBD1. Germline V gives CDR1 ENHRY, CDR2 SYGVKD. J lost 5 bases, V lost 8 bases, and 9 bases had no gene match. The CDR3 spans 15 residues. The CDR3 bases are TGTGCCATCGGTCGGACAGGGGATGGGACCGGGGAGCTGTTTTTT. Its translation is CAIGRTGDGTGELFF.

V usage is TRBV5-1 and J usage is TRBJ1-1, with D perhaps TRBD1 (5 bases). V was clipped by 1 base and J by 10 bases, with 14 bases between them. CDR1 SGHRS and CDR2 YFSETQ come from the germline V gene. The CDR3 is made up of 13 amino acids. Here the CDR3 DNA reads TGCGCCAGCAGCTTGAATACAGGAGAGCGAGCTTTCTTT. It codes for CASSLNTGERAFF.

The chain links TRBV5-5 to TRBJ1-1, with D tentatively TRBD1 (5 bases). CDR1 and CDR2 (germline): SGHKS, YYEKEE (reference sequence). CDR3 length equals 14 residues. Trimming pared 3 bases from V and 1 base from J, leaving 10 bases between. The CDR3 bases are TGTGCCAGCAGCTGGGGCCGGACGAACACTGAAGCTTTCTTT. The encoded protein is CASSWGRTNTEAFF.

This chain links TRBV7-8 with TRBJ1-4; 7 bases match TRBD1. The V gene end was trimmed by 4 bases and the J gene end by 8 bases; junction bases not matched to a gene: 10. The germline CDR1 and CDR2 sequences are SGHVS and FQNEAQ. This CDR3 spans 15 amino acids. CDR3 loop: CASSSQGGVGEKLFF. CDR3 DNA: TGTGCCAGCAGCTCTCAGGGGGGCGTAGGCGAAAAACTGTTTTTT.

The gene calls are TRBV7-3 and TRBJ1-1, with D unclear. This CDR3 is 15 amino acids long. Germline CDR1 reads SGHTA; CDR2 reads FQGTGA. The V end was cut by 3 bases, the J end by 1 base, with 12 bases between. Here the CDR3 reads CASSFELGQNTEAFF. CDR3 bases: TGTGCCAGCAGCTTTGAACTAGGTCAGAACACTGAAGCTTTCTTT.

The CDR3 DNA sequence: TGTGCCAGCAGTTACTCGACAGGGGGCACTGAAGCTTTCTTT. It is translated as CASSYSTGGTEAFF. The J gene is TRBJ1-1, the V gene TRBV6-6, with 9 positions matching TRBD1. CDR3 length equals 14 residues. With 0 bases clipped from V and 4 bases from J, the junction kept 0 bases outside the gene matches. Germline V gene sequence: CDR1 MNHNY, CDR2 SVGAGI (reference sequence).

This chain connects TRBV29-1 to TRBJ2-1; D gene unclear. The CDR3 runs to 11 residues. Germline assignment: CDR1 SQVTM and CDR2 ANQGSEA. Trimming removed 4 bases from V and 10 bases from J, with 11 bases in between. The DNA for the CDR3 is TGCAGCGTTGTTCCCCAACAGGAGCAGTTCTTC. It codes for CSVVPQQEQFF.